This T cell receptor (beta chain) was retrieved from a study of T cells in Graves' hyperthyroidism and ophthalmopathy. V was clipped by 7 bases and J by 0 bases, with 12 bases between them. The CDR3 runs to 14 residues. There are many counts of this clonotype. RNA transcripts provided the source from which TCR beta CDR3 regions were amplified. When the TCR CDR3 underwent first-round RT-PCR, the HTBI primer set was used. TCRdb fed the multiplex PCR reads into MiXCR, producing one record per CDR3 protein. The sample has 450,000 to 650,000 distinct CDR3 sequences, approximately 15% seen once. The sequence derives from a woman in her late teens or twenties with Graves' ophthalmopathy. This chain joins TRBV12-3 or TRBV12-4 and TRBJ1-1; D is unclear. The sequenced sample consisted of blood. The CDR3 protein is CASTFGDLNTEAFF. The CDR3 DNA is TGTGCCAGCACCTTTGGGGATTTGAACACTGAAGCTTTCTTT.